The next 20 T cell receptor beta chains were all read from a single sample in a study of PD-L1 blockade in urothelial cancer (dated by TCRdb to about 2017). Read against the paper, the sample's time point label means: pretreatment peripheral blood. Libraries came from the immunoSEQ multiplex PCR assay. TCRdb took this table from immuneACCESS and kept in-frame rearrangements with V and J called. Such tables lack part of the clones; where checked against another copy, unresolved V genes explain under half of the gap, and the rest is unexplained. This sample comprises about 74,000 clones, roughly 88% of them detected only once. The ten largest make up roughly 4.7% of the sample. The material was PBMCs, obtained around atezolizumab (anti-PD-L1) treatment. These TCRs come from a man between 65 and 85 years old with urothelial cancer.

This chain connects TRBV28 to TRBJ1-3, with 9 nucleotides matching TRBD1. Per the germline V gene, CDR1 is MDHEN and CDR2 is SYDVKM. Germline trimming cut 7 bases from V and 2 bases from J; bases unmatched to any gene: 12. This CDR3 region has 17 residues. The CDR3, as DNA: TGTGCCAGCAACCCATGGACAGGGGAAAGTGCTGGAAACACCATATATTTT. Translated: CASNPWTGESAGNTIYF.

The chain carries TRBV11-2 and TRBJ2-5; the D gene is possibly TRBD1 (5 bases). This CDR3 has 15 residues. V was shortened by 1 base and J by 2 bases, with 11 bases between the two germline ends. Germline lookup yields CDR1 SGHAT and CDR2 FQNNGV. In DNA, the CDR3 is TGTGCCAGCAGCTTAGGCGTACAGGTACAAGAGACCCAGTACTTC. Translated, it gives CASSLGVQVQETQYF.

This rearrangement joins TRBV28 to TRBJ1-2, with 7 positions matching TRBD1. Germline trimming cut 5 bases from V and 4 bases from J; bases unmatched to any gene: 7. Germline CDR1 MDHEN, CDR2 SYDVKM. The CDR3 length is 14 residues. The CDR3 DNA follows: TGTGCCAGCAGTCCCCCGACAGGGTTCTATGGCTACACCTTC. It codes for CASSPPTGFYGYTF.

The chain combines TRBV9 with TRBJ1-5; 8 bases align to TRBD1. CDR3 length: 15 residues. V lost 3 bases to trimming and J lost 3 bases; unmatched junction nucleotides: 5. Germline-derived CDR1 and CDR2 are SGDLS and YYNGEE. The CDR3 DNA reads as TGTGCCAGCAGCGCTCGACAGGGGCCCAATCAGCCCCAGCATTTT. Translated, it gives CASSARQGPNQPQHF.

The rearrangement joins TRBV2 to TRBJ2-3; 11 nucleotides agree with TRBD2. Trimming at V came to 8 bases and at J to 5 bases, leaving 6 bases not matched to a gene. The CDR3 consists of 14 residues. Germline V gives CDR1 SNHLY, CDR2 FYNNEI. For the CDR3, the DNA is TGTGCCAGCGTAGCGGGAGGGCCGGTAGATACGCAGTATTTT. Amino acids: CASVAGGPVDTQYF.

The chain has TRBV19 and TRBJ1-5, with D possibly being TRBD1 (5 bases). Trimming cost V 4 bases and J 2 bases, with 6 bases left between them. This CDR3 is 13 amino acids long. CDR1 LNHDA and CDR2 SQIVND come from the germline V gene (reference sequence). The CDR3 loop is CASSRGGNQPQHF. In DNA, the CDR3 is TGTGCCAGTAGTAGGGGCGGCAATCAGCCCCAGCATTTT.

This sequence joins TRBV28 and TRBJ2-4; D not certain. CDR3 size: 12 residues. Trimming removed 6 bases from V and 0 bases from J, with 3 bases in between. Germline V gene lookup returns CDR1 MDHEN and CDR2 SYDVKM. The DNA for the CDR3 is TGTGCCAGCAGCATAGCCAAAAACATTCAGTACTTC. This encodes CASSIAKNIQYF.

This clone was seen just once. V is TRBV9 and J is TRBJ2-1, with 14 bases that match TRBD2. This CDR3 region has 16 residues. CDR1 and CDR2 (germline): SGDLS, YYNGEE. With V trimmed by 3 bases and J by 9 bases, 8 bases remained unmatched. CDR3 bases: TGTGCCAGCAGCGCGCCGGGACTAGCGGGAGTAACTGAGCAGTTCTTC. Translated, it gives CASSAPGLAGVTEQFF.

This clone has a handful of counts. The J gene is TRBJ1-1, the V gene TRBV5-1; D unclear. CDR1 is SGHRS, CDR2 YFSETQ, per germline. The CDR3 is 13 residues long. V lost 2 bases, J lost 1 base, and 6 bases lay in between. Here the CDR3 DNA reads TGCGCCAGCAGCTTTCGACAGAACACTGAAGCTTTCTTT. The encoded protein is CASSFRQNTEAFF.

This chain connects TRBV11-2 to TRBJ2-5, with D unresolved. Germline-derived CDR1 and CDR2 are SGHAT and FQNNGV. Trimming took 5 bases from V and 2 from J, leaving 9 bases between them. The CDR3 extends over 13 amino acids. The CDR3 region is CASSSTTQETQYF. CDR3 DNA sequence: TGTGCCAGCAGCAGCACTACTCAAGAGACCCAGTACTTC.

The V and J genes are TRBV9 and TRBJ2-3; perhaps TRBD2 as D (6 bases). V was pared by 3 bases and J by 1 base, with 15 bases between. CDR1 and CDR2 from the germline V gene are SGDLS and YYNGEE. The CDR3 is 16 amino acids. CDR3 region: CASSEMGGRGTDTQYF. The CDR3, as DNA: TGTGCCAGCAGCGAGATGGGGGGTCGGGGCACAGATACGCAGTATTTT. The whole variable domain, remainder taken from reference TRBV9 and TRBJ2-3, is DSGVTQTPKHLITATGQRVTLRCSPRSGDLSVYWYQQSLDQGLQFLIQYYNGEERAKGNILERFSAQQFPDLHSELNLSSLELGDSALYFCASSEMGGRGTDTQYFGPGTRLTVL.

The chain uses TRBV4-1 and TRBJ2-3, with a tentative D call TRBD2 (6 bases). CDR3 length: 16 residues. Germline assignment: CDR1 MGHRA and CDR2 YSYEKL. Trimming took off 0 bases at V and 3 bases at J, with 13 bases between the two ends. In nucleotides, the CDR3 is TGCGCCAGCAGCCAAGAGGGCGGGGCCGCGACAGATACGCAGTATTTT. This gives the protein CASSQEGGAATDTQYF.

This chain connects TRBV6-6 to TRBJ1-2; 9 bases map to TRBD1. Germline CDR1 is MNHNY and CDR2 is SVGAGI (reference sequence). This CDR3 contains 16 residues. Trimming at V came to 4 bases and at J to 2 bases, leaving 8 bases not matched to a gene. The CDR3 sequence is CASSFTPGTGNYGYTF. As DNA, the CDR3 is TGTGCCAGCAGTTTTACGCCCGGGACAGGGAACTATGGCTACACCTTC.

V is TRBV6-5 and J is TRBJ1-1, with a tentative D call TRBD1 (6 bases). The CDR3 sequence is 14 residues long. Germline lookup yields CDR1 MNHEY and CDR2 SVGAGI. V lost 2 bases and J 1 base, leaving 8 bases between the germline ends. Written as DNA, the CDR3 is TGTGCCAGCAGTTACGACAGGCGGAACACTGAAGCTTTCTTT. This translates into CASSYDRRNTEAFF.

J is TRBJ1-2 and V is TRBV5-1; 12 positions match TRBD1. CDR3 size: 17 residues. CDR1 is SGHRS and CDR2 is YFSETQ in the germline V gene. With 1 base clipped from V and 0 bases from J, the junction kept 4 bases outside the gene matches. The CDR3 nucleotides are TGCGCCAGCAGCTTGTGGGGACAGGGGGCTTCTAACTATGGCTACACCTTC. As protein: CASSLWGQGASNYGYTF.

The gene calls are TRBV11-3 and TRBJ1-4, with 8 bases identical to TRBD1. The CDR3 covers 16 residues. The J segment lost 4 bases and the V segment lost 1 base, leaving 5 bases of the junction unmatched. CDR1 and CDR2 from the germline V gene are SGHNT and YENEEA. In nucleotides, the CDR3 is TGTGCCAGCAGCTTAGTGGGGACAGGTTTTAATGAAAAACTGTTTTTT. The encoded protein is CASSLVGTGFNEKLFF.

The chain couples TRBV5-1 to TRBJ2-5, with TRBD1 identical over 8 bases. Unmatched junction bases numbered 8, after V lost 4 bases and J lost 0 bases. Per the germline V gene, CDR1 is SGHRS and CDR2 is YFSETQ. This CDR3 region has 16 residues. CDR3 protein: CASSLSRTGNQETQYF. In nucleotides, the CDR3 is TGCGCCAGCAGCCTCTCCAGGACAGGGAACCAAGAGACCCAGTACTTC.

The genes are TRBV11-2 and TRBJ2-7; TRBD2 matches 8 bases. There are 14 residues in the CDR3. Germline V gene lookup returns CDR1 SGHAT and CDR2 FQNNGV. Trimming at V came to 8 bases and at J to 2 bases, leaving 8 bases not matched to a gene. The CDR3 DNA follows: TGTGCCAGCTGCACACTAGCGGACCCCTACGAGCAGTACTTC. The encoded protein is CASCTLADPYEQYF.

V usage is TRBV27 and J usage is TRBJ1-1; 7 bases map to TRBD1. CDR1 and CDR2 (germline): MNHEY, SMNVEV (reference sequence). The CDR3 consists of 14 residues. J was trimmed by 1 base and V by 7 bases; bases with no gene match: 6. The CDR3 sequence: CASKLDRRNTEAFF. Here the CDR3 DNA reads TGTGCCAGCAAGCTGGACAGGAGGAACACTGAAGCTTTCTTT.

This clone was observed a single time. The CDR3 DNA follows: TGCGCCAGCAGCCCCCGGACAGGGTGGGCTGGCTACACCTTC. Translation gives CASSPRTGWAGYTF. The chain has TRBV4-1 and TRBJ1-2; 8 nucleotides line up with TRBD1. In germline, CDR1 is MGHRA, CDR2 YSYEKL. V was clipped by 4 bases and J by 7 bases; unmatched bases: 8. The CDR3 totals 14 residues.